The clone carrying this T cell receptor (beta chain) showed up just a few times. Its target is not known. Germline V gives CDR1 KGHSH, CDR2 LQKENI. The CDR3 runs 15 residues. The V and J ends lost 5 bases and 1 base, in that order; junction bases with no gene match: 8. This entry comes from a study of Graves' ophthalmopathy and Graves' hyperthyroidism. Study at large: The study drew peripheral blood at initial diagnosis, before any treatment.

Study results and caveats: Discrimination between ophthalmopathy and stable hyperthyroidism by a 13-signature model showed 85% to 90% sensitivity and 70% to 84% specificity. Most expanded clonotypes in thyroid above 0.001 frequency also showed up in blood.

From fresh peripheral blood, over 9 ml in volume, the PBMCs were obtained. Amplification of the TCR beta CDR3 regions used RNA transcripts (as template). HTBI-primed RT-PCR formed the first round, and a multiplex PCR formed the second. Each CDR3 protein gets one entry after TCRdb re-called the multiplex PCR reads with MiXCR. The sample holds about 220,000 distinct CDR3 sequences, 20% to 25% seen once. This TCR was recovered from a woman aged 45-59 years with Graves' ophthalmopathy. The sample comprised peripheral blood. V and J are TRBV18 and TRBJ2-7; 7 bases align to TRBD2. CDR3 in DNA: TGTGCCAGCTCAAAAGAGCGGGAAGGTTCCTACGAGCAGTACTTC. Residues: CASSKEREGSYEQYF.